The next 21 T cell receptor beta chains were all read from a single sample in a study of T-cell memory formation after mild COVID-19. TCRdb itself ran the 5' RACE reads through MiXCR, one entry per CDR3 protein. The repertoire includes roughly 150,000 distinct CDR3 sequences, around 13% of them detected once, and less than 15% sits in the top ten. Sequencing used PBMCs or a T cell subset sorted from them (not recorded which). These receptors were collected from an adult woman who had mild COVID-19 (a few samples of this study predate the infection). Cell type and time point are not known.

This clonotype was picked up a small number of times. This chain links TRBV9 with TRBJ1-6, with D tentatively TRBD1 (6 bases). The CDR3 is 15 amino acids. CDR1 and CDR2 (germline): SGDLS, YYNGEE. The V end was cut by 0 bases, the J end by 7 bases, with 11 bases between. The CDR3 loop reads CASSVEQGQNSPLHF. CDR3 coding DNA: TGTGCCAGCAGCGTAGAACAGGGTCAAAATTCACCCCTCCACTTT. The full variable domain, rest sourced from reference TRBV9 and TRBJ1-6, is DSGVTQTPKHLITATGQRVTLRCSPRSGDLSVYWYQQSLDQGLQFLIQYYNGEERAKGNILERFSAQQFPDLHSELNLSSLELGDSALYFCASSVEQGQNSPLHFGNGTRLTVT.

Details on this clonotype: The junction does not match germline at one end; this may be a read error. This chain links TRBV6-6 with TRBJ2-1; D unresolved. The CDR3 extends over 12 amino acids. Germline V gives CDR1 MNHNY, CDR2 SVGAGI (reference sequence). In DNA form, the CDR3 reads TGTGCCAGCAGTGACTCAAAGAATGAGCAGTTCTTC. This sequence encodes CASSDSKNEQFF.

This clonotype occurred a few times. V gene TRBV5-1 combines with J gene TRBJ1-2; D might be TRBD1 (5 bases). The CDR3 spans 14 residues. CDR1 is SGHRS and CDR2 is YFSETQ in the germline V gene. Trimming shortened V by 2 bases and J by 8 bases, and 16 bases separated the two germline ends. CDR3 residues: CASSFFGREEGYTF. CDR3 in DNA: TGCGCCAGCAGCTTTTTCGGCAGGGAGGAAGGCTACACCTTC.

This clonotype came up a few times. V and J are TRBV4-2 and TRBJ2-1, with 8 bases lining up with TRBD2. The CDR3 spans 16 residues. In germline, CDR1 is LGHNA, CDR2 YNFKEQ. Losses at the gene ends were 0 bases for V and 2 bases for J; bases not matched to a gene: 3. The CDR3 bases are TGTGCCAGCAGCCAAGAGTCCGGGGGGGCCTACAATGAGCAGTTCTTC. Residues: CASSQESGGAYNEQFF.

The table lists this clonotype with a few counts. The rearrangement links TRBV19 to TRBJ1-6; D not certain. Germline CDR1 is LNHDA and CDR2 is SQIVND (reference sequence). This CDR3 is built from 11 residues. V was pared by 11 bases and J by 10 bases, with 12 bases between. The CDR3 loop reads CASGWRSPLHF. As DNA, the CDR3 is TGTGCCTCAGGCTGGCGGTCACCCCTCCACTTT.

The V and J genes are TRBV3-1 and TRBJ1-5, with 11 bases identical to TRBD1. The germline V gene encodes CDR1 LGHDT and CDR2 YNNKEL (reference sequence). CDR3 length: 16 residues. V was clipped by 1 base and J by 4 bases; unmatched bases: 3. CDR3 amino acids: CASSQAGTGGNQPQHF. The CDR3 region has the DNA TGTGCCAGCAGCCAAGCCGGGACAGGGGGTAATCAGCCCCAGCATTTT.

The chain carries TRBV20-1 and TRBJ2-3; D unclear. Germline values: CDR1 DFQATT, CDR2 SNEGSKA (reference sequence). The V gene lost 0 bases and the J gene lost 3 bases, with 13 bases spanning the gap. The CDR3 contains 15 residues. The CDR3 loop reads CSARDPARATDTQYF. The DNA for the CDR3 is TGCAGTGCTAGAGATCCGGCTAGGGCTACAGATACGCAGTATTTT.

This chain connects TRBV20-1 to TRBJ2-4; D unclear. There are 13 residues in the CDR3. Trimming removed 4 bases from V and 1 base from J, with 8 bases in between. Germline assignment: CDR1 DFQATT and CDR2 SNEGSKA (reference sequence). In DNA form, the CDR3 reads TGCAGTGCTATCCGGAATGCCAAAAACATTCAGTACTTC. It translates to CSAIRNAKNIQYF.

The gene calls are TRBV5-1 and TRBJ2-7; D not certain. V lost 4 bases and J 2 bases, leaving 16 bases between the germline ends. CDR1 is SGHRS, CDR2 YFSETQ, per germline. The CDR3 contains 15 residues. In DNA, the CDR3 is TGCGCCAGCAGCCCCCGATTGGACGGTCCCTACGAGCAGTACTTC. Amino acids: CASSPRLDGPYEQYF. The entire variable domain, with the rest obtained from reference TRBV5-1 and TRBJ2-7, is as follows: KAGVTQTPRYLIKTRGQQVTLSCSPISGHRSVSWYQQTPGQGLQFLFEYFSETQRNKGNFPGRFSGRQFSNSRSEMNVSTLELGDSALYLCASSPRLDGPYEQYFGPGTRLTVT.

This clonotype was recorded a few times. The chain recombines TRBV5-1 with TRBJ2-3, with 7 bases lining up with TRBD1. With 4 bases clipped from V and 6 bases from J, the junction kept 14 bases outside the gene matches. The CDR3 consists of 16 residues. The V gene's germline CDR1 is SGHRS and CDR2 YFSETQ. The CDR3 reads CASSVRDSVAGDTQYF. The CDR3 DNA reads TGCGCCAGCAGCGTCCGGGACAGCGTGGCAGGGGATACGCAGTATTTT. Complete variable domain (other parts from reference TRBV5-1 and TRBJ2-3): KAGVTQTPRYLIKTRGQQVTLSCSPISGHRSVSWYQQTPGQGLQFLFEYFSETQRNKGNFPGRFSGRQFSNSRSEMNVSTLELGDSALYLCASSVRDSVAGDTQYFGPGTRLTVL.

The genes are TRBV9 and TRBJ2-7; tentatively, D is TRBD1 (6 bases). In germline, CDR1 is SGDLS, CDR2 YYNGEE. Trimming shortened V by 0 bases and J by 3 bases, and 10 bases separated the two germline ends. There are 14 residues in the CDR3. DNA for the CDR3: TGTGCCAGCAGCGTAGGAGGGGGAGTCTACGAGCAGTACTTC. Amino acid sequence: CASSVGGGVYEQYF. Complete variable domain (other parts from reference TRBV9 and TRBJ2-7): DSGVTQTPKHLITATGQRVTLRCSPRSGDLSVYWYQQSLDQGLQFLIQYYNGEERAKGNILERFSAQQFPDLHSELNLSSLELGDSALYFCASSVGGGVYEQYFGPGTRLTVT.

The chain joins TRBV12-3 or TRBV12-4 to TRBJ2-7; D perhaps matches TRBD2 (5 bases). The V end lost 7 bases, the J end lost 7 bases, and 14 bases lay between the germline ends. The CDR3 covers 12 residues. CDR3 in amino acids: CASTPGSGEQYF. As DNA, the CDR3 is TGTGCCAGCACCCCGGGAAGTGGTGAGCAGTACTTC.

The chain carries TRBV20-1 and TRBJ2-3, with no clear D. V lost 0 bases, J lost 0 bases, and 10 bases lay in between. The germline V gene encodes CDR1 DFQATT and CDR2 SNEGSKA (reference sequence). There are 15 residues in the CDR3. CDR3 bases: TGCAGTGCTAGAGATCTGTTGCGGAGCACAGATACGCAGTATTTT. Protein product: CSARDLLRSTDTQYF.

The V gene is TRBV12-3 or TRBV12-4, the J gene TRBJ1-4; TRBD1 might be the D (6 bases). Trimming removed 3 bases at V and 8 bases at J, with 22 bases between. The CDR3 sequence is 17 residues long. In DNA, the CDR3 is TGTGCCAGCAGTTTCTGGACATCCGTAACAACAGGGGAAAAACTGTTTTTT. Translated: CASSFWTSVTTGEKLFF.

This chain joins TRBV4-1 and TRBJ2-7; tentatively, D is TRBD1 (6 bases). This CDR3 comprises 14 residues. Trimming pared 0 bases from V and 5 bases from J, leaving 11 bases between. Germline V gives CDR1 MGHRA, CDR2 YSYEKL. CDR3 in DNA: TGCGCCAGCAGCCAAGATAGGGGACACGACGAGCAGTACTTC. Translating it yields CASSQDRGHDEQYF.

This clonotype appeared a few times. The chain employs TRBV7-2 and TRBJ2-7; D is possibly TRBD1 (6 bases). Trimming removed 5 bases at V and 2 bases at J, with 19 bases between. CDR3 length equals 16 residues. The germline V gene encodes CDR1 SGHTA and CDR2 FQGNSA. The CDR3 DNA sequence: TGTGCCAGCAGCCAGCTAGGAGGACAGCCTCCCTACGAGCAGTACTTC. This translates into CASSQLGGQPPYEQYF.

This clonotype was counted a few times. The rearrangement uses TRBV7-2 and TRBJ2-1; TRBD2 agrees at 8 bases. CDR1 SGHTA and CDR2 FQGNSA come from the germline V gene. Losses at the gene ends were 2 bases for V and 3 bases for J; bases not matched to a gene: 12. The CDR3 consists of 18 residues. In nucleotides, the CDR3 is TGTGCCAGCAGCTTATACCCTGATTGGCGGGGGGTCTACAATGAGCAGTTCTTC. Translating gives CASSLYPDWRGVYNEQFF.

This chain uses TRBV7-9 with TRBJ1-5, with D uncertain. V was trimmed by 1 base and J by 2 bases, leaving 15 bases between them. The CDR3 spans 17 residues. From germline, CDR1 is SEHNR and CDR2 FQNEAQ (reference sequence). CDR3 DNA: TGTGCCAGCAGCTTAGATGAAAGTAGGTTTGGCAATCAGCCCCAGCATTTT. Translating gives CASSLDESRFGNQPQHF.

The chain's CDR3 is CASSVDRVSTGELFF. The CDR3 nucleotides are TGTGCCAGCAGTGTAGACAGGGTCAGCACCGGGGAGCTGTTTTTT. The rearrangement joins TRBV12-3 or TRBV12-4 to TRBJ2-2; 7 nucleotides align to TRBD1. The J segment lost 4 bases and the V segment lost 5 bases, leaving 7 bases of the junction unmatched. This CDR3 region has 15 residues.

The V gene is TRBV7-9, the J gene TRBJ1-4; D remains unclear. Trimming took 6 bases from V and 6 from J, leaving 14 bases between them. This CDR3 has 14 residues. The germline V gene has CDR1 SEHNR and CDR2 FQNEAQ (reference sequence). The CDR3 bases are TGTGCCAGCAGTCCTTCCAAAGTCGATGAAAAACTGTTTTTT. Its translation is CASSPSKVDEKLFF.

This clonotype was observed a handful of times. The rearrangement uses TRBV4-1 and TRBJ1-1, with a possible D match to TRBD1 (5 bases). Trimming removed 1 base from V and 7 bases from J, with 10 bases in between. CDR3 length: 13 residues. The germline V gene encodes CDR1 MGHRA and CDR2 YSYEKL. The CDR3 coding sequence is TGCGCCAGCAGCCAAGGCCCGGGGCGTGAAGCTTTCTTT. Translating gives CASSQGPGREAFF.